One sample yielded the 26 T cell receptor beta chains listed below, sequenced in a study of chemoradiotherapy in HPV16-positive cancers. Profiling relied on immunoSEQ multiplex PCR, and the TCRdb table lists in-frame clones only, not all of them. The sample includes approximately 2,200 clones, around 80% of them seen just once. The input for sequencing was tumor tissue, taken from a patient who underwent chemoradiotherapy. Receptors were obtained from a human donor with HPV-associated anogenital cancer.

This clone was picked up one time. The gene calls are TRBV6-1 and TRBJ2-7, with 7 bases identical to TRBD2. From germline, CDR1 is MNHNS and CDR2 SASEGT. The J segment lost 9 bases and the V segment lost 1 base, leaving 0 bases of the junction unmatched. CDR3 length: 11 amino acids. The CDR3 region has the DNA TGTGCCAGCAGTGAAGGGGGGGGGCAGTACTTC. Amino acids: CASSEGGGQYF.

The J gene is TRBJ2-1, the V gene TRBV5-6, with D perhaps TRBD2 (6 bases). V lost 1 base and J lost 4, with 18 bases in between. The CDR3 is 17 residues long. Germline CDR1 and CDR2: SGHDT and YYEEEE. This chain's CDR3 is CASSLRRWGGLYNEQFF. CDR3 in DNA: TGTGCCAGCAGCTTGAGGCGTTGGGGAGGATTATACAATGAGCAGTTCTTC.

V and J are TRBV6-5 and TRBJ2-5, with 10 bases fitting TRBD1. Germline-derived CDR1 and CDR2 are MNHEY and SVGAGI. The CDR3 is made up of 15 amino acids. Trimming took 0 bases from V and 3 from J; bases not matched to a gene: 1. This chain's CDR3 is CASSYSGTGEETQYF. Written as DNA, the CDR3 is TGTGCCAGCAGTTACTCCGGGACAGGGGAAGAGACCCAGTACTTC.

For the CDR3, the DNA is TGTGCCTGGAGTCCACGGGAGACCCAGTACTTC. This codes for CAWSPRETQYF. V is TRBV30 and J is TRBJ2-5, with D unresolved. V lost 2 bases and J lost 5, with 6 bases in between. Germline loops: CDR1 GTSNPN, CDR2 SVGIG (reference sequence). This CDR3 has 11 amino acids.

The V and J genes are TRBV6-1 and TRBJ1-1; D gene uncertain. This CDR3 comprises 13 residues. The germline V gene encodes CDR1 MNHNS and CDR2 SASEGT. Trimming removed 0 bases from V and 9 bases from J, with 11 bases in between. This CDR3 is CASSEASTSKAFF. The CDR3 DNA reads TGTGCCAGCAGTGAAGCGAGCACCAGCAAAGCTTTCTTT.

The chain carries TRBV11-1 and TRBJ2-6; D gene uncertain. Trimming took off 4 bases at V and 1 base at J, with 14 bases between the two ends. Per germline, CDR1 SGHAT and CDR2 FQDESV (reference sequence). This CDR3 contains 17 residues. For the CDR3, the DNA is TGTGCCAGCAGCTCACTTACGGGTATGTCTGGGGCCAACGTCCTGACTTTC. As protein: CASSSLTGMSGANVLTF.

V gene TRBV11-2 combines with J gene TRBJ2-7; D might be TRBD1 (6 bases). Trimming removed 0 bases at V and 7 bases at J, with 16 bases between. The CDR3 contains 15 residues. The germline V gene encodes CDR1 SGHAT and CDR2 FQNNGV. This chain's CDR3 is CASSLEGRGGWEQYF. Here the CDR3 DNA reads TGTGCCAGCAGCTTAGAGGGCAGGGGCGGGTGGGAGCAGTACTTC.

This chain uses TRBV6-1 with TRBJ1-5; no firm D call. CDR1 MNHNS and CDR2 SASEGT come from the germline V gene. The length of the CDR3 is 14 residues. V was pared by 6 bases and J by 3 bases, with 12 bases between. The CDR3 spells CASREPGTNQPQHF. The CDR3 coding sequence is TGTGCCAGCAGGGAACCGGGAACCAATCAGCCCCAGCATTTT.

The chain links TRBV5-1 to TRBJ1-2, with 9 bases matching TRBD1. The germline V gene has CDR1 SGHRS and CDR2 YFSETQ. CDR3 length: 15 amino acids. J lost 7 bases, V lost 5 bases, and 12 bases had no gene match. The CDR3 spells CASSGGQGAAGGYTF. The CDR3 DNA follows: TGCGCCAGCAGTGGGGGACAGGGCGCGGCCGGTGGCTACACCTTC.

The CDR3 loop reads CSVATRGTGSYNEQFF. CDR3 DNA: TGCAGCGTAGCTACCCGCGGGACAGGGTCCTACAATGAGCAGTTCTTC. This chain joins TRBV29-1 and TRBJ2-1; TRBD1 agrees at 9 bases. The CDR3 sequence is 16 residues long. Germline lookup yields CDR1 SQVTM and CDR2 ANQGSEA. V shed 6 bases, J shed 1 base, and the junction held 10 bases outside the gene matches.

V is TRBV19 and J is TRBJ1-6; D perhaps matches TRBD1 (6 bases). From germline, CDR1 is LNHDA and CDR2 SQIVND (reference sequence). V was cut by 3 bases and J by 8 bases, with 17 bases left in between. This CDR3 contains 16 residues. CDR3 bases: TGTGCCAGTAGTATGAGACAGGTTTTCGGGGATTCACCCCTCCACTTT. This sequence encodes CASSMRQVFGDSPLHF.

This clone was picked up a small number of times. Other DNA variants within this sample encode the same CDR3. This sequence joins TRBV6-5 and TRBJ2-3; 9 bases fit TRBD2. V dropped 5 bases and J dropped 0; count of bases not matched to a gene: 3. The CDR3 is 15 residues long. Germline CDR1 MNHEY, CDR2 SVGAGI. The CDR3 DNA reads TGTGCCAGCAGTCGGGGGACTAGCAGCACAGATACGCAGTATTTT. Protein product: CASSRGTSSTDTQYF.

The chain combines TRBV7-9 with TRBJ2-7, with D possibly TRBD1 on 6 matching bases. Germline V gene data show CDR1 as SEHNR and CDR2 as FQNEAQ (reference sequence). CDR3 size: 14 residues. V was clipped by 5 bases and J by 3 bases, with 14 bases between them. The CDR3 DNA reads TGTGCCAGCAGCGGCCGGGACATTCACTACGAGCAGTACTTC. Protein product: CASSGRDIHYEQYF.

J is TRBJ2-1 and V is TRBV9; 7 nucleotides agree with TRBD2. Germline loops: CDR1 SGDLS, CDR2 YYNGEE. Losses at the gene ends were 5 bases for V and 3 bases for J; bases not matched to a gene: 11. The CDR3 spans 16 residues. The CDR3 here is CASRPGLTGGYNEQFF. CDR3 DNA sequence: TGTGCCAGCAGACCGGGACTAACCGGGGGCTACAATGAGCAGTTCTTC. The entire variable domain, with the rest obtained from reference TRBV9 and TRBJ2-1, is as follows: DSGVTQTPKHLITATGQRVTLRCSPRSGDLSVYWYQQSLDQGLQFLIQYYNGEERAKGNILERFSAQQFPDLHSELNLSSLELGDSALYFCASRPGLTGGYNEQFFGPGTRLTVL.

The chain recombines TRBV5-1 with TRBJ2-2, with TRBD2 matching over 7 bases. Germline V CDR1 and CDR2: SGHRS, YFSETQ. CDR3 length equals 19 residues. With 0 bases clipped from V and 2 bases from J, the junction kept 13 bases outside the gene matches. The CDR3 protein is CASSLGVTSGTLNTGELFF. Here the CDR3 DNA reads TGCGCCAGCAGCTTGGGAGTGACGAGCGGGACGTTAAACACCGGGGAGCTGTTTTTT. Supplemented by reference TRBV5-1 and TRBJ2-2, the full variable domain reads KAGVTQTPRYLIKTRGQQVTLSCSPISGHRSVSWYQQTPGQGLQFLFEYFSETQRNKGNFPGRFSGRQFSNSRSEMNVSTLELGDSALYLCASSLGVTSGTLNTGELFFGEGSRLTVL.

By share, this clone counts as large. The rearrangement links TRBV19 to TRBJ1-5; no definite D call. Trimming left V 3 bases short and J 0 bases short, with 9 bases between. Germline CDR1 is LNHDA and CDR2 is SQIVND (reference sequence). The CDR3 has 15 residues. The CDR3 DNA sequence: TGTGCCAGTAGTATGACCGCGTATAGCAATCAGCCCCAGCATTTT. Its translation: CASSMTAYSNQPQHF.

The V call is TRBV30, the J call TRBJ1-6; 10 bases line up with TRBD1. The CDR3 spans 13 residues. Germline V gene data show CDR1 as GTSNPN and CDR2 as SVGIG (reference sequence). V shed 6 bases and J 8 bases; nucleotides not matched to a gene: 4. The chain's CDR3 is CACRQGAHSPLHF. CDR3 bases: TGTGCCTGCCGACAGGGGGCACATTCACCCCTCCACTTT.

The chain has TRBV30 and TRBJ1-4, with TRBD1 matching over 9 bases. The V gene's germline CDR1 is GTSNPN and CDR2 SVGIG (reference sequence). With 4 bases clipped from V and 6 bases from J, the junction kept 6 bases outside the gene matches. This CDR3 is 14 amino acids long. The CDR3 DNA is TGTGCCTGGACGGGACAGGGAGGATATGAAAAACTGTTTTTT. The encoded protein is CAWTGQGGYEKLFF.

Notes on this clone: In the same sample, other DNA sequences code for this CDR3. The chain recombines TRBV7-2 with TRBJ1-3, with a tentative D call TRBD1 (5 bases). Germline-derived CDR1 and CDR2 are SGHTA and FQGNSA. Trimming took 5 bases from V and 1 from J, leaving 9 bases between them. The CDR3 contains 14 residues. As DNA, the CDR3 is TGTGCCAGCAGCAGAAGGGGTTCTGGAAACACCATATATTTT. Encoded protein: CASSRRGSGNTIYF.

This clone was detected only once. This chain links TRBV21-1 with TRBJ2-1; the tabulated D call, TRBD1, remains unverified against the DNA. TRBV21-1 is classified as a pseudogene. CDR3 length equals 15 residues. The CDR3 DNA reads as TGTGCCAGCAGCGCCTTAGGGGCCCCCTACAATGAGCAGTTCTTC. Protein product: CASSALGAPYNEQFF.

The rearrangement uses TRBV5-5 and TRBJ2-4; 10 bases fit TRBD1. The ends lost 7 bases at V and 0 bases at J; junction bases unmatched: 4. The germline V gene encodes CDR1 SGHKS and CDR2 YYEKEE (reference sequence). The CDR3 has 15 residues. The CDR3 nucleotides are TGTGCCAGCGCGGGACAGGGGCTAGCCAAAAACATTCAGTACTTC. Translation: CASAGQGLAKNIQYF.

The gene calls are TRBV27 and TRBJ2-1; D is perhaps TRBD1 (6 bases). The CDR3 runs to 16 residues. Trimming removed 4 bases at V and 5 bases at J, with 18 bases between. Germline V gene data show CDR1 as MNHEY and CDR2 as SMNVEV (reference sequence). DNA of the CDR3: TGTGCCAGCAGTTCCCCTACAGGGTTTGGGGACAATGAGCAGTTCTTC. It encodes CASSSPTGFGDNEQFF.

The rearrangement uses TRBV19 and TRBJ1-5, with D uncertain. CDR1 and CDR2 from the germline V gene are LNHDA and SQIVND (reference sequence). V was trimmed by 5 bases and J by 6 bases, leaving 11 bases between them. The CDR3 is made up of 13 amino acids. The CDR3 region is CASSVGVGQPQHF. As DNA, the CDR3 is TGTGCCAGTAGTGTTGGTGTTGGTCAGCCCCAGCATTTT.

This clone came up a few times. The chain couples TRBV30 to TRBJ2-2; D tentatively reads TRBD1 or TRBD2 (5 bases each). V was pared by 7 bases and J by 6 bases, with 9 bases between. This CDR3 contains 11 residues. The germline V gene encodes CDR1 GTSNPN and CDR2 SVGIG (reference sequence). The CDR3 sequence is CAYEGSGELFF. CDR3 DNA: TGTGCCTACGAGGGGTCCGGGGAGCTGTTTTTT.

The J gene is TRBJ1-5, the V gene TRBV29-1; no clear D gene. Germline CDR1 is SQVTM and CDR2 is ANQGSEA. Trimming cost V 3 bases and J 7 bases, with 13 bases left between them. The CDR3 is 13 amino acids. CDR3 amino acids: CSVDGGYRQPQHF. CDR3 nucleotide sequence: TGCAGCGTTGACGGAGGGTATCGCCAGCCCCAGCATTTT.

The gene calls are TRBV6-1 and TRBJ1-5, with a possible D match to TRBD1 (5 bases). The CDR3 sequence is 14 residues long. V was trimmed by 5 bases and J by 4 bases, leaving 12 bases between them. The V gene's germline CDR1 is MNHNS and CDR2 SASEGT. CDR3 sequence: CASSTGTDNQPQHF. CDR3 DNA: TGTGCCAGCAGTACCGGGACGGATAATCAGCCCCAGCATTTT.